Shown below are 17 T cell receptor beta chains from a single sample sequenced in a study of T cell repertoires in cytomegalovirus infection. A single record per CDR3 protein comes from TCRdb applying MiXCR to the reads. The profile shows approximately 910,000 distinct CDR3 sequences, approximately 30% of them singletons. The antigens of these receptors remain unknown. Specimen: cultured CD8+ T cells from PBMCs, collected from culture after CMV antigen stimulation. Receptors originate from a human donor in good health (CMV status not recorded). Some clones in this sample may be carry-over from other donors' samples.

The gene calls are TRBV4-1 and TRBJ1-5; D possibly corresponds to TRBD1 (6 bases). The CDR3 length is 14 residues. Trimming took off 2 bases at V and 6 bases at J, with 11 bases between the two ends. Germline values: CDR1 MGHRA, CDR2 YSYEKL. The CDR3 spells CASSQTGKGQPQHF. The CDR3 nucleotides are TGCGCCAGCAGCCAAACAGGGAAAGGTCAGCCCCAGCATTTT.

This clonotype has ten or more counts. Germline is not matched at one junction end, which may reflect a read error. V usage is TRBV4-2 and J usage is TRBJ2-3; D unresolved. The CDR3 covers 14 residues. CDR1 is LGHNA and CDR2 is YNFKEQ in the germline V gene. The CDR3 coding sequence is TGCGCCAGCAGTCAGGAAGGTAGCACAGATACGCAGTATTTT. Translated, it gives CASSQEGSTDTQYF.

This clonotype appeared a single time. V is TRBV7-4 and J is TRBJ1-4, with TRBD1 identical over 8 bases. Germline values: CDR1 SGHVT, CDR2 SQSDAQ. V shed 2 bases and J 9 bases; nucleotides not matched to a gene: 11. The CDR3 is made up of 16 amino acids. In DNA, the CDR3 is TGTGCCAGCAGCTTATCGGGTGGTTGGACAGGGCAAAAACTGTTTTTT. Protein sequence: CASSLSGGWTGQKLFF. The full variable domain, completed using reference TRBV7-4 and TRBJ1-4, is GAGVSQSPRYKVAKRGRDVALRCDSISGHVTLYWYRQTLGQGSEVLTYSQSDAQRDKSGRPSGRFSAERPERSVSTLKIQRTEQGDSAVYLCASSLSGGWTGQKLFFGSGTQLSVL.

The chain has TRBV20-1 and TRBJ2-3; 10 bases are shared with TRBD2. The J segment lost 0 bases and the V segment lost 6 bases, leaving 12 bases of the junction unmatched. The CDR3 runs to 17 residues. Germline-derived CDR1 and CDR2 are DFQATT and SNEGSKA (reference sequence). CDR3 in DNA: TGCAGTGCCAGCACTAGCGGGGAAGCCTCTAGCACAGATACGCAGTATTTT. This gives the protein CSASTSGEASSTDTQYF.

The sample holds a few counts of this clonotype. The chain links TRBV28 to TRBJ2-5; D might be TRBD1 (5 bases). Germline assignment: CDR1 MDHEN and CDR2 SYDVKM. This CDR3 spans 16 amino acids. Trimming stripped 5 bases from V and 2 bases from J, with 18 bases between. CDR3 sequence: CASSPRTFKKQETQYF. Written as DNA, the CDR3 is TGTGCCAGCAGTCCACGGACATTCAAAAAACAAGAGACCCAGTACTTC. Variable domain in full (rest from reference TRBV28 and TRBJ2-5): DVKVTQSSRYLVKRTGEKVFLECVQDMDHENMFWYRQDPGLGLRLIYFSYDVKMKEKGDIPEGYSVSREKKERFSLILESASTNQTSMYLCASSPRTFKKQETQYFGPGTRLLVL.

The chain uses TRBV10-3 and TRBJ1-2; 7 bases fit TRBD1. The CDR3 loop spans 15 amino acids. Germline CDR1 and CDR2: ENHRY and SYGVKD. V dropped 6 bases and J dropped 7; count of bases not matched to a gene: 14. CDR3: CAISPKETGRTGYTF. CDR3 bases: TGTGCCATCAGCCCCAAGGAGACAGGGAGGACTGGCTACACCTTC.

This clonotype was counted only a few times. The V gene is TRBV27, the J gene TRBJ2-1, with 9 bases fitting TRBD2. From germline, CDR1 is MNHEY and CDR2 SMNVEV (reference sequence). The CDR3 loop spans 21 amino acids. V dropped 2 bases and J dropped 9; count of bases not matched to a gene: 26. Written as DNA, the CDR3 is TGTGCCAGCAGTTTAGGACCCACCCGCGGGGGGGCCAGAAAGTCTCGTTTTGAGCAGTTCTTC. Translating gives CASSLGPTRGGARKSRFEQFF.

This clonotype was counted a few times. The rearrangement uses TRBV12-3 or TRBV12-4 and TRBJ1-5, with D perhaps matching TRBD1 (6 bases). Trimming pared 5 bases from V and 0 bases from J, leaving 17 bases between. The CDR3 has 17 residues. DNA for the CDR3: TGTGCCAGCAGTCAAGTTCCAGGGGAGAGTAGCAATCAGCCCCAGCATTTT. Translation: CASSQVPGESSNQPQHF.

This clonotype showed up many times. The CDR3 bases are TGTGCCAGCAGCTTCGAACGGCACCAAGAGACCCAGTACTTC. Encoded protein: CASSFERHQETQYF. The chain uses TRBV11-1 and TRBJ2-5, with unresolved D. Trimming removed 3 bases at V and 0 bases at J, with 8 bases between. CDR3 size: 14 residues. Per the germline V gene, CDR1 is SGHAT and CDR2 is FQDESV (reference sequence).

Ten or more counts support this clonotype. V and J are TRBV6-1 and TRBJ2-3; no firm D call. The CDR3 runs to 14 residues. V gave up 3 bases and J gave up 4 bases, with 11 bases separating them. CDR1 MNHNS and CDR2 SASEGT come from the germline V gene. The CDR3 DNA sequence: TGTGCCAGCAGTGACCCAGGTGGGCCAGATACGCAGTATTTT. Encoded protein: CASSDPGGPDTQYF.

V and J are TRBV10-3 and TRBJ2-5, with a possible D match to TRBD1 (6 bases). V was trimmed by 8 bases and J by 2 bases, leaving 9 bases between them. CDR3 length: 12 amino acids. Germline CDR1 ENHRY, CDR2 SYGVKD. The CDR3 nucleotides are TGTGCCATCCGGACAGAACAAGAGACCCAGTACTTC. Translating it yields CAIRTEQETQYF.

The chain joins TRBV11-2 to TRBJ2-5; 8 bases are shared with TRBD2. V shed 6 bases and J 5 bases; nucleotides not matched to a gene: 8. The germline CDR1 and CDR2 sequences are SGHAT and FQNNGV. The CDR3 extends over 14 amino acids. CDR3: CASRDGGAQETQYF. In DNA form, the CDR3 reads TGTGCCAGCAGAGACGGGGGGGCCCAGGAGACCCAGTACTTC. Looking up the rest from reference TRBV11-2 and TRBJ2-5 gives the full variable domain: EAGVAQSPRYKIIEKRQSVAFWCNPISGHATLYWYQQILGQGPKLLIQFQNNGVVDDSQLPKDRFSAERLKGVDSTLKIQPAKLEDSAVYLCASRDGGAQETQYFGPGTRLLVL.

This clonotype was observed a handful of times. This chain links TRBV2 with TRBJ2-7, with D tentatively TRBD1 (6 bases). The CDR3 consists of 13 residues. Germline CDR1 reads SNHLY; CDR2 reads FYNNEI. Trimming cost V 8 bases and J 3 bases, with 14 bases left between them. The DNA of the CDR3 is TGTGCCAGCTTAGGACAGCCAGACTACGAGCAGTACGTC. This sequence encodes CASLGQPDYEQYV.

This clonotype came up many times. CDR3 DNA: TGCGCCAGCAGCCGCGGGACAGGGGCGATGAATGAGCAGTTCTTC. It is translated as CASSRGTGAMNEQFF. The gene calls are TRBV4-1 and TRBJ2-1; the match to TRBD1 covers 10 bases. There are 15 residues in the CDR3. J gave up 7 bases and V 4 bases, and 7 bases lay outside the gene matches. Germline-derived CDR1 and CDR2 are MGHRA and YSYEKL.

The V and J genes are TRBV18 and TRBJ1-5; D is ambiguous. Trimming took off 1 base at V and 4 bases at J, with 11 bases between the two ends. This CDR3 has 15 residues. Germline values: CDR1 KGHSH, CDR2 LQKENI. CDR3 nucleotide sequence: TGTGCCAGCTCACCACGAAGAGGGAAAAATCAGCCCCAGCATTTT. It yields the protein CASSPRRGKNQPQHF.

CDR3 residues: CASSQARGVGYNEQFF. For the CDR3, the DNA is TGTGCCAGCAGCCAAGCCAGGGGTGTGGGGTACAATGAGCAGTTCTTC. This chain uses TRBV14 with TRBJ2-1; TRBD1 might be the D (6 bases). The V end lost 1 base, the J end lost 4 bases, and 14 bases lay between the germline ends. CDR3 length: 16 residues. The germline V gene encodes CDR1 SGHDN and CDR2 FVKESK.

This clonotype was found many times. The rearrangement joins TRBV4-2 to TRBJ2-3, with 10 bases matching TRBD2. V was pared by 0 bases and J by 0 bases, with 6 bases of the junction left unmatched. The length of the CDR3 is 18 residues. Germline CDR1 is LGHNA and CDR2 is YNFKEQ. The CDR3 here is CASSQDSQLAGSTDTQYF. CDR3 nucleotides: TGTGCCAGCAGCCAAGATTCTCAACTAGCGGGGAGCACAGATACGCAGTATTTT.